These 8 T cell receptor beta chains were sequenced from one sample in a study of vaccination effects on CD4 cells after COVID-19. Antigen-specific CD4+ T cells were expanded (with viral peptide pools) by the ViraFEST assay ahead of sequencing. Following 10 days of culture, CD4+ T cells were isolated. Each participant was given two doses of one vaccine (BNT162b2 or mRNA-1273). The antigens of these receptors remain unknown. The table came from immunoSEQ multiplex PCR; TCRdb's copy has only in-frame clones and leaves some out. The sample yields 25,000 to 35,000 clones, 70% to 75% seen once. The source was CD4+ T cells from PBMCs cultured with HCoV-NL63 spike peptides, collected after COVID-19 vaccination. Receptors were obtained from a human donor who received a COVID-19 vaccine.

The rearrangement links TRBV3-1 (or the pseudogene TRBV3-2) to TRBJ2-1; D remains unclear. Looked up from germline, CDR1 is LGHDT and CDR2 is YNNKEL (reference sequence). Trimming cost V 0 bases and J 6 bases, with 12 bases left between them. The CDR3 is 15 residues long. The CDR3 bases are TGTGCCAGCAGCCAAGAAGGCTCTCAGTCCAATGAGCAGTTCTTC. Encoded protein: CASSQEGSQSNEQFF.

This clone was picked up one time. V usage is TRBV6-5 and J usage is TRBJ2-6, with D unclear. Trimming took off 6 bases at V and 0 bases at J, with 9 bases between the two ends. Germline values: CDR1 MNHEY, CDR2 SVGAGI. This CDR3 comprises 15 residues. CDR3 protein: CASRPGSSGANVLTF. Written as DNA, the CDR3 is TGTGCCAGCAGACCCGGTAGCTCTGGGGCCAACGTCCTGACTTTC.

The chain joins TRBV7-2 to TRBJ1-2, with 12 positions matching TRBD1. CDR1 and CDR2 from the germline V gene are SGHTA and FQGNSA. J gave up 5 bases and V 4 bases, and 5 bases lay outside the gene matches. The CDR3 is 15 amino acids. The CDR3 sequence: CASSSQGQGAYGYTF. Written as DNA, the CDR3 is TGTGCCAGCAGCTCCCAGGGACAGGGGGCGTATGGCTACACCTTC.

This chain links TRBV6-1 with TRBJ2-7, with D hard to call. Trimming left V 2 bases short and J 7 bases short, with 12 bases between. This CDR3 contains 13 residues. Germline values: CDR1 MNHNS, CDR2 SASEGT. The CDR3 loop is CASSEMNWREQYF. CDR3 sequence (DNA): TGTGCCAGCAGTGAAATGAACTGGCGGGAGCAGTACTTC.

This chain connects TRBV11-3 to TRBJ2-3; a possible D gene is TRBD2 (5 bases). The V end lost 5 bases, the J end lost 4 bases, and 13 bases lay between the germline ends. The CDR3 loop spans 14 amino acids. Germline CDR1 reads SGHNT; CDR2 reads YENEEA. The CDR3 region has the DNA TGTGCCAGCAGCGCCTCCCGGGGAGCAGATACGCAGTATTTT. Amino acid sequence: CASSASRGADTQYF. The full variable domain, its missing parts supplied by reference TRBV11-3 and TRBJ2-3, is EAGVVQSPRYKIIEKKQPVAFWCNPISGHNTLYWYLQNLGQGPELLIRYENEEAVDDSQLPKDRFSAERLKGVDSTLKIQPAELGDSAVYLCASSASRGADTQYFGPGTRLTVL.

This clone was found a few times. V gene TRBV7-9 combines with J gene TRBJ2-2, with D perhaps assigned TRBD1 or TRBD2 (5 bases each). CDR1 and CDR2 (germline): SEHNR, FQNEAQ (reference sequence). The V gene lost 1 base and the J gene lost 6 bases, with 9 bases spanning the gap. CDR3 size: 14 residues. The CDR3 DNA reads TGTGCCAGCAGCTTAGGGTGGGACGCCGGGGAGCTGTTTTTT. This sequence encodes CASSLGWDAGELFF.

Only a few counts were recorded for this clone. The chain uses TRBV30 and TRBJ1-5; D is undetermined. This CDR3 region has 14 residues. CDR1 is GTSNPN and CDR2 is SVGIG in the germline V gene (reference sequence). V was shortened by 3 bases and J by 0 bases, with 9 bases between the two germline ends. Written as DNA, the CDR3 is TGTGCCTGGAGCGCTATCTTTAGCAATCAGCCCCAGCATTTT. Amino acids: CAWSAIFSNQPQHF.

CDR3: CASSSADEQFF. The CDR3, as DNA: TGTGCCAGCAGTTCTGCCGATGAGCAGTTCTTC. The chain joins TRBV12-3 or TRBV12-4 to TRBJ2-1, with D hard to call. The CDR3 contains 11 residues. With 4 bases removed from V and 8 bases from J, the gap between germline ends came to 6 bases.